These T cell receptor beta chains were read from a single sample in a study of blood T cells in healthy people across ages. MiXCR was run by TCRdb on the 5' RACE reads, yielding one entry per CDR3 protein. The repertoire holds over 1,500,000 distinct CDR3 sequences, with more than 35% as singletons. The specimen was blood. All receptors derive from a human donor in good health. Each CDR3 is given with its conserved first and last residue. D genes are given only for firm matches. Clone size, where shown, is once, few, many, or a class for clones that have expanded.

abundance | j_gene | d_gene | v_gene | CDR3nt | CDR3aa
- | TRBJ2-1 | TRBD1 | TRBV29-1 | TGCAGCGTTGGAAGCGGGACAGGGGGTTCTTCCTACAATGAGCAGTTCTTC | CSVGSGTGGSSYNEQFF
many | TRBJ2-7 | TRBD1 | TRBV5-1 | TGCGCCAGCAACGCGGGCAGGGACAGGGTGGCCTACGAGCAGTACTTC | CASNAGRDRVAYEQYF
few | TRBJ2-1 | - | TRBV6-6 | TGTGCCAGCACCCTTCAGGGCAATGAGCAGTTCTTC | CASTLQGNEQFF
- | TRBJ1-1 | - | TRBV5-1 | TGCGCCAGCAGCTTTTCTGGGTCCTCGAACACTGAAGCTTTCTTT | CASSFSGSSNTEAFF
- | TRBJ1-4 | TRBD1 | TRBV6-5 | TGTGCCAACAGTTACCCCGGGACAGGGGCACTGTTTTTT | CANSYPGTGALFF
- | TRBJ2-5 | - | TRBV29-1 | TGCAGCGTGGGGAAACGGTCGGAAGAGACCCAGTACTTC | CSVGKRSEETQYF
- | TRBJ1-6 | - | TRBV28 | TGTGCCAGCAGTGTTGGACCACCGGGACGGAGAAGCTCCTATAATTCACCCCTCCACTTT | CASSVGPPGRRSSYNSPLHF
few | TRBJ2-3 | - | TRBV6-5 | TGTGCCAGTTCCAGGGCCCCAACAGATACGCAGTATTTT | CASSRAPTDTQYF
few | TRBJ1-4 | - | TRBV4-3 | TGCGCCAGCAGCCAAGAGTACAGGGTCGGAGAAAAACTGTTTTTT | CASSQEYRVGEKLFF
- | TRBJ1-4 | - | TRBV12-3/TRBV12-4 | TGTGCCAGCAGTCTTCAGGGGCTCCGGGAAAAACTGTTTTTT | CASSLQGLREKLFF
- | TRBJ2-2 | TRBD1 | TRBV12-3/TRBV12-4 | TGTGCCAGCAGCCGACAGGGGGTGGACACCGGGGAGCTGTTTTTT | CASSRQGVDTGELFF
- | TRBJ2-7 | - | TRBV7-9 | TGTGCCAGCAGCCCCGAGGGTTGGTACGAGCAGTACTTC | CASSPEGWYEQYF
- | TRBJ1-1 | - | TRBV28 | TGTGCCAGCAGCCCAACCGGGGCTTACACTGAAGCTTTCTTT | CASSPTGAYTEAFF
- | TRBJ2-1 | - | TRBV5-1 | TGCGCCAGCAGCTCTTGGCCGGAAGAGAGCTCCTACAATGAGCAGTTCTTC | CASSSWPEESSYNEQFF
few | TRBJ1-4 | - | TRBV12-3/TRBV12-4 | TGTGCCAGCAGTTTATCACAGGATTTAGAAAAACTGTTTTTT | CASSLSQDLEKLFF
many | TRBJ2-5 | - | TRBV24-1 | TGTGCCACCAGGGGCGGGTCGCAAGAGACCCAGTACTTC | CATRGGSQETQYF
many | TRBJ2-1 | - | TRBV29-1 | TGCAGCGTTGCCGGGGAGCCCCACCCGTCCTTGGATGAGCAGTTCTTC | CSVAGEPHPSLDEQFF
few | TRBJ2-7 | - | TRBV29-1 | TGCAGCGTTGAAGGACTCGCTCTGACAGTCCTCTCCTACAATGAGCAGTACTTC | CSVEGLALTVLSYNEQYF
- | TRBJ2-1 | TRBD2 | TRBV7-9 | TGTGCCAGCAGCCAACTACTAGCGGGGGGTGGGAATGAGCAGTTCTTC | CASSQLLAGGGNEQFF
- | TRBJ1-4 | TRBD1 | TRBV24-1 | TGTGCCACCAGTGATCCTCCGGGACAGGGGGCCGGCGAAAAACTGTTTTTT | CATSDPPGQGAGEKLFF
- | TRBJ1-2 | TRBD1 | TRBV16 | TGTGCCAGCAGCCAATCAATAGGAGGACAGGGCCTTAACGGCTACACCTTC | CASSQSIGGQGLNGYTF
- | TRBJ2-3 | - | TRBV7-2 | TGTGCCAGCAGCCCGATGTTAGCCCCGAATACGCAGTATTTT | CASSPMLAPNTQYF
- | TRBJ2-5 | - | TRBV15 | TGTGCCACCAGCAGAGGTTGGGAGACCCAGTACTTC | CATSRGWETQYF
few | TRBJ1-5 | - | TRBV11-2 | TGTGCCAGCAGCTTAGGTGTCACTAGCAATCAGCCCCAGCATTTT | CASSLGVTSNQPQHF